This TCR beta chain stems from a study of Ad26.COV2.S vaccination and SARS-CoV-2 variants. Study findings and constraints: Recipients of vaccine and of placebo showed similar breadth of their non-spike TCR repertoires. Compared with placebo recipients, vaccine recipients had higher spike-specific TCR breadth.

Described treatment: around 19 received Ad26.COV2.S at low or high dose, single or two shots; roughly five received placebo; per-sample allocation not given. Sampling took place 63 days after the first vaccine or placebo injection. This CDR3 spans 14 amino acids. Germline CDR1 is SGHDN and CDR2 is FVKESK. Germline trimming cut 3 bases from V and 7 bases from J; bases unmatched to any gene: 5. The data were produced by immunoSEQ multiplex PCR, yet TCRdb's version contains in-frame clones alone and is incomplete. Here the sample spans hundreds of thousands of clones, around 89% being singletons. In the case of this clone: Its antigen is not identified.

The origin of this receptor is a person between 18 and 65 years old who received the Ad26.COV2.S COVID-19 vaccine or a placebo. The sequencing used peripheral blood, collected in a trial of Ad26.COV2.S vaccine versus placebo. The rearrangement uses TRBV14 and TRBJ2-2; 7 bases line up with TRBD1. The CDR3 region is CASSHTQGYGELFF. CDR3 nucleotides: TGTGCCAGCAGCCATACACAGGGGTACGGGGAGCTGTTTTTT.